This T cell receptor (beta chain) emerged from a study of cytomegalovirus exposure and HLA in healthy donors. This CDR3 spans 15 amino acids. J was trimmed by 11 bases and V by 6 bases; bases with no gene match: 13. Germline V gene data show CDR1 as MGHDK and CDR2 as SYGVNS. All donors participated as healthy donors of bone marrow. It was with 60 Vbeta and 13 Jbeta primers that the PCR ran. Only in-frame clones appear in the TCRdb table, and some are missing; sequencing was by immunoSEQ multiplex PCR. This sample has about 130,000 clones; 72% occur once, and the top ten carry roughly 4%. The sequenced sample was PBMCs. V usage is TRBV25-1 and J usage is TRBJ1-1; 12 bases align to TRBD1. The TCR comes from a man between 45 and 60 years old in good health and CMV-seropositive. The CDR3 is CASRDTGTGGRRAFF. The CDR3 nucleotides are TGTGCCAGCAGAGATACCGGGACAGGGGGCCGAAGGGCTTTCTTT.